This T cell receptor beta chain was captured by sequencing in a study of technical replicates of blood from a handful of donors. The CDR3 is made up of 13 amino acids. CDR1 and CDR2 from the germline V gene are LGHNA and YNFKEQ. V lost 0 bases, J lost 8 bases, and 10 bases lay in between. Profiled with immunoSEQ multiplex PCR; TCRdb holds only in-frame clones, not every one. The table lists about 62,000 clones, just under 90% of them singletons. This TCR was recovered from a human donor in good health. Some clones in this sample may be carry-over from other donors' samples. The specimen was PBMCs. The chain recombines TRBV4-2 with TRBJ1-1, with D unclear. The CDR3 coding sequence is TGTGCCAGCAGCCAAGAGAACACGAAAGAAGCTTTCTTT. Protein product: CASSQENTKEAFF.